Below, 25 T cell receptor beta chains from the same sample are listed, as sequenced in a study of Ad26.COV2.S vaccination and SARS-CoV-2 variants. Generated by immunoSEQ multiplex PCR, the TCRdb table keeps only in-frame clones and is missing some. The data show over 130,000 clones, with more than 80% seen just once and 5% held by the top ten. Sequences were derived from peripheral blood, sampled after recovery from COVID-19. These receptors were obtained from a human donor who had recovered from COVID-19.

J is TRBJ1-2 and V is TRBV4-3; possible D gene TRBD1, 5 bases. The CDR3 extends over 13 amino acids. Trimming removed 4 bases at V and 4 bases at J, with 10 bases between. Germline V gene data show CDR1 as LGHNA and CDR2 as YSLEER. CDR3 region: CASSPGTFYGYTF. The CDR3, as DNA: TGCGCCAGCAGCCCAGGGACCTTCTATGGCTACACCTTC.

DNA of the CDR3: TGTGCCAGCAGCTCTGGACTAGCGGTTTACAATGAGCAGTTCTTC. This translates into CASSSGLAVYNEQFF. The chain couples TRBV7-9 to TRBJ2-1; the match to TRBD2 covers 10 bases. This CDR3 has 15 residues. Germline lookup yields CDR1 SEHNR and CDR2 FQNEAQ (reference sequence). The V gene end was trimmed by 4 bases and the J gene end by 4 bases; junction bases not matched to a gene: 4.

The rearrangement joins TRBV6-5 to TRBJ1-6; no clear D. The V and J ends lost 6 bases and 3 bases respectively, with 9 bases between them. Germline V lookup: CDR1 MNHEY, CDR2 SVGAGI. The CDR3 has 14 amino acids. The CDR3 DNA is TGTGCCAGCAGGGGTGAGGGCTATAATTCACCCCTCCACTTT. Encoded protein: CASRGEGYNSPLHF.

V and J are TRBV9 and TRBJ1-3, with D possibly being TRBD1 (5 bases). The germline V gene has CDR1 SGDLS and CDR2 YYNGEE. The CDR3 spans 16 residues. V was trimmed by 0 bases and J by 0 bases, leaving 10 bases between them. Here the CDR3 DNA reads TGTGCCAGCAGCGTAGGGGGGGATTCCTCTGGAAACACCATATATTTT. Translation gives CASSVGGDSSGNTIYF.

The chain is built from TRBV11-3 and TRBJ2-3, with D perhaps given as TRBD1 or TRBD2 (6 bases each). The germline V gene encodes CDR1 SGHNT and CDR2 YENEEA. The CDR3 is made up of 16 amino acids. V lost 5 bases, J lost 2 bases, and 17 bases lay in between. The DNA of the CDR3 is TGTGCCAGCAGCCTCGGGGTGAGGGGGGACACAGATACGCAGTATTTT. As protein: CASSLGVRGDTDTQYF. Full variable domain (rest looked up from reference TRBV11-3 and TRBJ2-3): EAGVVQSPRYKIIEKKQPVAFWCNPISGHNTLYWYLQNLGQGPELLIRYENEEAVDDSQLPKDRFSAERLKGVDSTLKIQPAELGDSAVYLCASSLGVRGDTDTQYFGPGTRLTVL.

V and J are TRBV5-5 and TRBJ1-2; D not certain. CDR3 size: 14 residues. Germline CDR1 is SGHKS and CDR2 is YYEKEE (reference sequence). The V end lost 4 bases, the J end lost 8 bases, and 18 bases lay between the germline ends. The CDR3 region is CASSDLLGLDGYTF. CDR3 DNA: TGTGCCAGCAGCGACCTGCTAGGCTTGGACGGCTACACCTTC.

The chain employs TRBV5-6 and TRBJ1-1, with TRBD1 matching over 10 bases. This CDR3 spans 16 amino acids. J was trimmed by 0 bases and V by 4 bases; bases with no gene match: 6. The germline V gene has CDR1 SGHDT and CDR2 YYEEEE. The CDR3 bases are TGTGCCAGCAGCCGTCGACAGGGGGCTTTGAACACTGAAGCTTTCTTT. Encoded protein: CASSRRQGALNTEAFF.

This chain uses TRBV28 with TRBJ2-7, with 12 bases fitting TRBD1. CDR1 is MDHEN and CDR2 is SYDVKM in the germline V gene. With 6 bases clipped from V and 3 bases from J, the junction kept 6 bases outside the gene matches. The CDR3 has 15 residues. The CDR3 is CASRGQGAPDYEQYF. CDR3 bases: TGTGCCAGCAGGGGACAGGGGGCTCCTGACTACGAGCAGTACTTC.

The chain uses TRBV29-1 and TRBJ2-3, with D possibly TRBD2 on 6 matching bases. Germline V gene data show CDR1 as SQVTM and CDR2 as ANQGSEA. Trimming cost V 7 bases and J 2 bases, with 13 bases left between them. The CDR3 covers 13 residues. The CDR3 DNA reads TGCAGCGCTGTACTAGCCAACACAGATACGCAGTATTTT. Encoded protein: CSAVLANTDTQYF.

The CDR3 is CASSIVSRYGYTF. CDR3 sequence (DNA): TGTGCCAGCAGCATTGTGAGTCGCTATGGCTACACCTTC. The gene calls are TRBV28 and TRBJ1-2; D gene unclear. The CDR3 is 13 amino acids. Germline values: CDR1 MDHEN, CDR2 SYDVKM. The V and J ends lost 6 bases and 4 bases respectively, with 12 bases between them.

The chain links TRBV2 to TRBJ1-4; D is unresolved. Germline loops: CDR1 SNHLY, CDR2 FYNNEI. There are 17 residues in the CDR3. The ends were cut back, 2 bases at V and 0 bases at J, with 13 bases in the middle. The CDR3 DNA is TGTGCCAGCAGTGAACCCGTGGCGGCCTCAACTAATGAAAAACTGTTTTTT. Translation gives CASSEPVAASTNEKLFF.

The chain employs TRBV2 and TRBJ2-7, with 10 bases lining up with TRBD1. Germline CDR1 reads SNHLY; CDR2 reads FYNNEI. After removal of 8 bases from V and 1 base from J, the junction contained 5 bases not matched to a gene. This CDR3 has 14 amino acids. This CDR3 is CASSGQGGSYEQYF. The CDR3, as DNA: TGTGCCAGCTCCGGACAGGGGGGGTCCTACGAGCAGTACTTC.

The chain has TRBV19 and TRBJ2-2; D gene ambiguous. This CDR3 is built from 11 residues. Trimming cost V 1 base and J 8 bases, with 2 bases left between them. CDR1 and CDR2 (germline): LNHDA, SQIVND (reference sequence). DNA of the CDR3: TGTGCCAGTAGTATAGTAGGGGAGCTGTTTTTT. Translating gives CASSIVGELFF.

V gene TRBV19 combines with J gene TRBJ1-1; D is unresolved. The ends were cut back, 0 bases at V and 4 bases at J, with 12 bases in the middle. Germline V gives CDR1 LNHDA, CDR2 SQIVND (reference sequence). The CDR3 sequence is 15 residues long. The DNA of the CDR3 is TGTGCCAGTAGTATAGATATCGGCCGGATCACTGAAGCTTTCTTT. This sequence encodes CASSIDIGRITEAFF.

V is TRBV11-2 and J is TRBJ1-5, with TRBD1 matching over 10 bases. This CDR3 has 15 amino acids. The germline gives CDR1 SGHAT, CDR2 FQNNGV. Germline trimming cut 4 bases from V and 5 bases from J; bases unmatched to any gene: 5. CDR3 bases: TGTGCCAGCAGCTATTCCGGGACAGGGGATCAGCCCCAGCATTTT. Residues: CASSYSGTGDQPQHF.

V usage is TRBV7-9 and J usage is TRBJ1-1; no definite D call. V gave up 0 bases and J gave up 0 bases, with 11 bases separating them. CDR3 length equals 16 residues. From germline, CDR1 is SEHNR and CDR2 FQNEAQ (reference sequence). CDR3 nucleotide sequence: TGTGCCAGCAGCTTAGCAGGGATGGGTATGAACACTGAAGCTTTCTTT. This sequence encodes CASSLAGMGMNTEAFF.

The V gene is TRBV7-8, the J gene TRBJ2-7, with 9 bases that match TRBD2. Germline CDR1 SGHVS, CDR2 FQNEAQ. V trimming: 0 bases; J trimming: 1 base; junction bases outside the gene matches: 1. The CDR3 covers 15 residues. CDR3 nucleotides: TGTGCCAGCAGCTTAGCTCTAGCGGGGTCCTACGAGCAGTACTTC. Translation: CASSLALAGSYEQYF.

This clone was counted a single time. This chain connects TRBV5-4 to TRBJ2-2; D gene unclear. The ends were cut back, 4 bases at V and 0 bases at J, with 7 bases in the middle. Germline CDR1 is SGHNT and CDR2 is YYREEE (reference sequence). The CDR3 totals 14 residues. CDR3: CASSARTNTGELFF. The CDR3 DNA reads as TGTGCCAGCAGCGCTAGGACGAACACCGGGGAGCTGTTTTTT.

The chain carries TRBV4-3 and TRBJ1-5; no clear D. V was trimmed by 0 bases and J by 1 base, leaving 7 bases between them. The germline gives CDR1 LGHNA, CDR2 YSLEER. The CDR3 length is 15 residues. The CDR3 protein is CASSQDRVSNQPQHF. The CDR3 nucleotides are TGCGCCAGCAGCCAAGATCGTGTAAGCAATCAGCCCCAGCATTTT.

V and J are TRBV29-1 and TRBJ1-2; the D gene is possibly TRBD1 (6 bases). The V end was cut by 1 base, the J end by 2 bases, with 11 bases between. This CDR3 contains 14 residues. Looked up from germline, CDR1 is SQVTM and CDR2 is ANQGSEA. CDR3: CSVEGRGQNYGYTF. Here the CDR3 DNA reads TGCAGCGTTGAAGGGAGAGGACAGAACTATGGCTACACCTTC.

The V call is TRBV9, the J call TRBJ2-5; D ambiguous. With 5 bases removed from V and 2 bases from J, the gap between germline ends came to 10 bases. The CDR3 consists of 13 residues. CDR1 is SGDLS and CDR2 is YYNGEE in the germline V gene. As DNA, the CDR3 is TGTGCCAGCAGTCTATCTTTACAAGAGACCCAGTACTTC. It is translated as CASSLSLQETQYF.

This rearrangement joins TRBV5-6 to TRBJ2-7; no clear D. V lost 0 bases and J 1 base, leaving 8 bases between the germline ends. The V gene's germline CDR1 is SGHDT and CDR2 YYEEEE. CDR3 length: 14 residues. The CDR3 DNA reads TGTGCCAGCAGCTTGGGACTGCTTTCCTACGAGCAGTACTTC. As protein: CASSLGLLSYEQYF.

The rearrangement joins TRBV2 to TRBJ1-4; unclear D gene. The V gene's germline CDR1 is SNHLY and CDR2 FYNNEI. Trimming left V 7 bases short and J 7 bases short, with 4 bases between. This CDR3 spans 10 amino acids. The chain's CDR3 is CASNREKLFF. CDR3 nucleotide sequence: TGTGCCAGCAATCGTGAAAAACTGTTTTTT.

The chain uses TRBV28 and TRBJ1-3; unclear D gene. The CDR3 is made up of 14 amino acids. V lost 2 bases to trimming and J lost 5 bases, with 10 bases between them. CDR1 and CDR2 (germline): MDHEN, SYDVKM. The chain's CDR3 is CASSLRQVRNTIYF. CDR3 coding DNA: TGTGCCAGCAGTTTACGGCAAGTTAGAAACACCATATATTTT.

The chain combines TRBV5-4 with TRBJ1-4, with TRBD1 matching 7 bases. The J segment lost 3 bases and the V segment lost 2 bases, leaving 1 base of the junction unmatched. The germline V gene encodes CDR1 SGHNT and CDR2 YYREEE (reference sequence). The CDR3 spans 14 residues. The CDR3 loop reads CASSLGQANEKLFF. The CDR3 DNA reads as TGTGCCAGCAGCTTAGGACAGGCTAATGAAAAACTGTTTTTT.